These 6 T cell receptor beta chains were all obtained from the same sample, sequenced in a study of shared clonotypes between healthy human individuals. Terminally differentiated effector memory CD45RA+ cells were excluded by CCR7 positive selection of CD45RO-negative cells. The protocol was immunoSEQ multiplex PCR, while the TCRdb copy is restricted to in-frame clones and leaves out a portion. The table lists some 800,000 clones, more than 85% of them singletons. Sequenced material: naive CD8+ T cells sorted from blood. These receptors all stem from a man aged 30-40 years in good health.

In this sample, this clone turned up a few times. CDR3 protein: CASSAGWRVAKNIQYF. The CDR3 nucleotides read TGTGCCAGCAGCGCGGGCTGGAGGGTAGCCAAAAACATTCAGTACTTC. The chain employs TRBV9 and TRBJ2-4; TRBD2 is a possible D gene (6 bases). The CDR3 is 16 amino acids. The V end lost 3 bases, the J end lost 0 bases, and 13 bases lay between the germline ends. Germline values: CDR1 SGDLS, CDR2 YYNGEE.

V usage is TRBV29-1 and J usage is TRBJ2-7; D may correspond to TRBD1 or TRBD2 (5 bases each). The CDR3 consists of 14 residues. Trimming cost V 2 bases and J 0 bases, with 11 bases left between them. Germline V gives CDR1 SQVTM, CDR2 ANQGSEA. The CDR3 sequence is CSVETAGSSYEQYF. For the CDR3, the DNA is TGCAGCGTTGAAACGGCAGGGAGCTCCTACGAGCAGTACTTC.

The gene calls are TRBV28 and TRBJ2-4; D gene unclear. Germline V gene lookup returns CDR1 MDHEN and CDR2 SYDVKM. Trimming stripped 7 bases from V and 7 bases from J, with 5 bases between. CDR3 size: 10 residues. The CDR3: CASMGNIQYF. The CDR3 nucleotides are TGTGCCAGCATGGGGAACATTCAGTACTTC. The complete variable domain, with remaining parts taken from reference TRBV28 and TRBJ2-4, reads DVKVTQSSRYLVKRTGEKVFLECVQDMDHENMFWYRQDPGLGLRLIYFSYDVKMKEKGDIPEGYSVSREKKERFSLILESASTNQTSMYLCASMGNIQYFGAGTRLSVL.

The gene calls are TRBV9 and TRBJ1-2, with TRBD1 identical over 7 bases. This CDR3 spans 12 amino acids. Germline CDR1 is SGDLS and CDR2 is YYNGEE. Germline trimming cut 5 bases from V and 7 bases from J; bases unmatched to any gene: 5. CDR3: CASRDRVGGYTF. The CDR3 region has the DNA TGTGCCAGCAGAGACAGGGTGGGTGGCTACACCTTC.

V and J are TRBV27 and TRBJ2-5; 12 bases map to TRBD2. Germline trimming cut 6 bases from V and 4 bases from J; bases unmatched to any gene: 15. CDR1 MNHEY and CDR2 SMNVEV come from the germline V gene (reference sequence). The CDR3 consists of 18 residues. The CDR3 DNA reads TGTGCCAGCAGCCGTTTAGGGACTAGCGGGCCCGGAGTAGAGACCCAGTACTTC. It specifies CASSRLGTSGPGVETQYF.

A few counts support this clone. The chain is built from TRBV7-9 and TRBJ2-2, with D perhaps given as TRBD1 or TRBD2 (5 bases each). This CDR3 is 15 amino acids long. Trimming removed 5 bases at V and 2 bases at J, with 12 bases between. Germline V CDR1 and CDR2: SEHNR, FQNEAQ (reference sequence). In nucleotides, the CDR3 is TGTGCCAGCAGCGCATGGGACGGCAACACCGGGGAGCTGTTTTTT. It specifies CASSAWDGNTGELFF.